This T cell receptor beta chain was captured by sequencing in a study of spatial heterogeneity in lung cancer. Points from the study as a whole: Coverage of tumor T cells, by estimate, reached around 7.5% for alpha chains and 13% for beta chains. Within tumors, counts of expanded alpha and beta TCRs tracked tumor mutation counts.

Stated time point: sample taken at primary tumor resection. The germline V gene encodes CDR1 GTSNPN and CDR2 SVGIG (reference sequence). The CDR3 has 12 amino acids. TCRdb processed the 5' RACE reads anew with MiXCR; each CDR3 protein has one entry. The repertoire holds approximately 94,000 distinct CDR3 sequences, with 3.5% to 5% as singletons. Remarks on this clonotype: Its antigen is still unknown. A much larger clone sits a single nucleotide away, making a read error possible.

The material was lung tumor tissue, obtained at surgery. The sequence was collected from a male donor with early-stage non-small cell lung cancer. This chain connects TRBV30 to TRBJ1-6, with D unresolved. CDR3 sequence reads: CAWSLRNSPIHF. The CDR3 DNA reads as TGTGCCTGGAGTTTAAGAAATTCACCCATCCACTTT.